This is a list of T cell receptor beta chains from one sample in a study of blood T cell repertoires in COVID-19. This table comes from immunoSEQ multiplex PCR, and its TCRdb copy is limited to in-frame clones, with some not included. The data show 53,000 or so clones, with 86% seen just once and roughly 10% held by the top ten. Sequencing used peripheral blood. Receptors originate from a man aged 65-85 years with active COVID-19. Each CDR3 is given with its conserved first and last residue. Fields, in order: V gene, clone size, J gene, D gene, CDR3 protein, CDR3 DNA. The D gene is left open where the match is weak. Clone sizes are given selectively: once, few, many, or a class where the clone is expanded.

TRBV28	NA	TRBJ2-1	TRBD2	CASSLGGSYNEQFF	TGTGCCAGCAGTTTGGGGGGGTCCTACAATGAGCAGTTCTTC
TRBV3-1/TRBV3-2	NA	TRBJ1-1	TRBD1	CASSQTGGITEAFF	TGTGCCAGCAGCCAGACAGGGGGCATCACTGAAGCTTTCTTT
TRBV7-2	NA	TRBJ2-7	TRBD2	CASSRLAHSYEQYF	TGTGCCAGCAGCAGACTAGCGCACTCCTACGAGCAGTACTTC
TRBV7-2	once	TRBJ2-7	NA	CASSLSSYEQYF	TGTGCCAGCAGCTTATCTTCCTACGAGCAGTACTTC
TRBV9	NA	TRBJ2-2	TRBD1	CASSVLAAGGGGELFF	TGTGCCAGCAGCGTACTTGCGGCAGGGGGTGGTGGGGAGCTGTTTTTT
TRBV27	NA	TRBJ2-3	NA	CASSTQGRRTDTQYF	TGTGCCAGCAGTACGCAGGGGCGCCGCACAGATACGCAGTATTTT
TRBV2	NA	TRBJ1-6	TRBD1	CASGTGDNSPLHF	TGTGCCAGCGGGACAGGGGATAATTCACCCCTCCACTTT
TRBV5-1	NA	TRBJ2-3	NA	CASSLGTSTDTQYF	TGCGCCAGCAGCTTGGGGACTAGCACAGATACGCAGTATTTT
TRBV18	NA	TRBJ2-5	NA	CASSLAGNQETQYF	TGTGCCAGCTCACTAGCCGGTAACCAAGAGACCCAGTACTTC
TRBV9	NA	TRBJ1-2	NA	CASSVVSRDQGYTF	TGTGCCAGCAGCGTAGTCTCCCGGGATCAAGGCTACACCTTC
TRBV7-2	NA	TRBJ2-7	TRBD1	CASSSQQGPYEQYF	TGTGCCAGCAGCTCCCAACAGGGGCCCTACGAGCAGTACTTC
TRBV21-1	once	TRBJ1-5	NA	CASSKPVSKQGINQPQHF	TGTGCCAGCAGCAAACCGGTAAGCAAGCAGGGGATCAATCAGCCCCAGCATTTT
TRBV27	NA	TRBJ2-7	TRBD2	CASSPRGGGGWNEQYF	TGTGCCAGCAGTCCCCGCGGGGGCGGGGGGTGGAACGAGCAGTACTTC
TRBV5-3	NA	TRBJ2-7	TRBD2	CARSSGGMNEQYF	TGTGCCAGAAGCTCGGGGGGGATGAACGAGCAGTACTTC
TRBV20-1	NA	TRBJ2-1	TRBD2	CSASSLAGVHNEQFF	TGCAGTGCTAGTTCATTAGCGGGGGTCCACAATGAGCAGTTCTTC
TRBV25-1	NA	TRBJ1-2	TRBD1	CASGDRGTNYGYTF	TGTGCCAGCGGTGACAGGGGAACAAACTATGGCTACACCTTC
TRBV5-1	NA	TRBJ1-2	TRBD1	CASSGGTGDGYTF	TGCGCCAGCAGCGGGGGGACAGGAGATGGCTACACCTTC
TRBV5-1	few	TRBJ2-3	TRBD1	CASSFLDRGGPDTQYF	TGCGCCAGCAGCTTCCTGGACAGGGGGGGGCCAGATACGCAGTATTTT
TRBV7-3	NA	TRBJ2-3	NA	CASSLTGSADTQYF	TGTGCCAGCAGCTTAACCGGGAGCGCAGATACGCAGTATTTT
TRBV5-5	NA	TRBJ2-7	TRBD1	CASSTGAAYEQYF	TGTGCCAGTTCGACAGGGGCGGCCTACGAGCAGTACTTC
TRBV5-1	NA	TRBJ2-7	TRBD1	CASSGQGMTYEQYF	TGCGCCAGCAGTGGACAGGGGATGACCTACGAGCAGTACTTC
TRBV24-1	NA	TRBJ1-1	TRBD1	CATSDSRQGASTEAFF	TGTGCCACCAGTGACTCCCGACAGGGTGCCAGCACTGAAGCTTTCTTT
TRBV7-3	NA	TRBJ1-1	TRBD1	CASSLAGGAEAFF	TGTGCCAGCAGCTTGGCAGGGGGAGCTGAAGCTTTCTTT
TRBV6-5	NA	TRBJ1-1	NA	CASSPGGGLDEAFF	TGTGCCAGCTCACCTGGGGGGGGGCTGGATGAAGCTTTCTTT
TRBV7-9	once	TRBJ1-2	NA	CASSLQGGYGYTF	TGTGCCAGCAGCCTACAGGGTGGCTATGGCTACACCTTC
TRBV7-3	NA	TRBJ2-1	TRBD2	CASSLFGTSGNEQFF	TGTGCCAGCAGCTTATTTGGGACTAGCGGTAATGAGCAGTTCTTC
TRBV2	NA	TRBJ1-1	NA	CASTGTPRTEAFF	TGTGCCAGCACCGGGACACCGAGGACTGAAGCTTTCTTT
TRBV9	NA	TRBJ2-7	TRBD1	CASSKTGAVEYEQYF	TGTGCCAGCAGCAAGACAGGGGCGGTTGAGTACGAGCAGTACTTC
TRBV7-2	NA	TRBJ2-1	TRBD1	CASSHTGGGHEQFF	TGTGCCAGCAGCCACACAGGGGGCGGGCATGAGCAGTTCTTC
TRBV18	few	TRBJ2-4	NA	CASSPVGGAKNIQYF	TGTGCCAGCTCACCAGTAGGCGGAGCCAAAAACATTCAGTACTTC
TRBV4-3	NA	TRBJ2-7	NA	CASSQEGRGVPYEQYF	TGCGCCAGCAGCCAAGAAGGCAGGGGAGTGCCCTACGAGCAGTACTTC
TRBV3-1/TRBV3-2	NA	TRBJ1-2	TRBD1	CASSQDSQGIRYGYTF	TGTGCCAGCAGCCAAGACTCACAGGGGATCCGCTATGGCTACACCTTC
TRBV12-5	NA	TRBJ1-2	NA	CASGLVHNYGYTF	TGTGCTAGTGGTTTGGTCCATAACTATGGCTACACCTTC